This record concerns one TCR beta chain sequence. Its antigen target is currently unknown. Base qualities are missing; no much larger clone stands one base away. For CDR1 and CDR2, the germline V gene lists MNHNS and SASEGT. Between the V and J ends, shortened by 2 bases and 2 bases respectively, the junction contains 12 bases. The cysteine opens and the phenylalanine closes a CDR3 of 15 amino acids. The kept DNA is CDR3 alone, 45 bases in frame from the first base. Receptor amplification or capture employed the immunoSEQ multiplex PCR assay. TCRdb stores this immuneACCESS table with in-frame sequences only. Part of the clones is absent; in the studies checked, under half of the shortfall reflects unresolved V genes, and no reason is known for the rest. Here the sample has some 150,000 clones; 85% to 95% occur a single time. The biggest ten clones account for approximately 5.7% of the sample. This entry comes from a study of control samples from healthy donors and cancer patients (dated by TCRdb to between 2020 and 2021).

Recombination connected TRBV6-1 to TRBJ1-1; no confident D gene assignment can be made. The sequence was obtained from a middle-aged man in good health. Material for sequencing was blood. In nucleotides, the sequence is TGTGCCAGCAGTGAAAGGAGGTTGGCCAACACTGAAGCTTTCTTT. Its protein product is CASSERRLANTEAFF.